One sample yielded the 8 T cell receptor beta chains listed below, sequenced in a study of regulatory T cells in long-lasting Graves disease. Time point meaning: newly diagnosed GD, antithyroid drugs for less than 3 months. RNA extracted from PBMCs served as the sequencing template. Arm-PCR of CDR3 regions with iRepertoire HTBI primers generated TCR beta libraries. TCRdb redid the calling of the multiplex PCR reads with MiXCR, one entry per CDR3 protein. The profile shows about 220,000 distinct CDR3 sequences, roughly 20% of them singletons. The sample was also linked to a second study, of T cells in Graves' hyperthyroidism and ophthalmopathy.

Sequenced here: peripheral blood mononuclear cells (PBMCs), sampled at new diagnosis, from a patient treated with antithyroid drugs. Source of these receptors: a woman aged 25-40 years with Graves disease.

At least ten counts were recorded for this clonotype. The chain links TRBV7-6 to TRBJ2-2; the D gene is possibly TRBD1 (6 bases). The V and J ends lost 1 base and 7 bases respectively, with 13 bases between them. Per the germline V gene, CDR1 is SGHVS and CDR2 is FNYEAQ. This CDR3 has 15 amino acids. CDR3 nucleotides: TGTGCCAGCAGCTTAGAAGACAGGATGTTCGGGGAGCTGTTTTTT. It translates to CASSLEDRMFGELFF.

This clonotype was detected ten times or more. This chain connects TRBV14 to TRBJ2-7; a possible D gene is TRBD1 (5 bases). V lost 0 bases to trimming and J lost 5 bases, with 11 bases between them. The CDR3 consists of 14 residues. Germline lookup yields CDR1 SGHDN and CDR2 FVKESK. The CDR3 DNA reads TGTGCCAGCAGCCAAGATTCAGGGCTCAACGAGCAGTACTTC. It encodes CASSQDSGLNEQYF.

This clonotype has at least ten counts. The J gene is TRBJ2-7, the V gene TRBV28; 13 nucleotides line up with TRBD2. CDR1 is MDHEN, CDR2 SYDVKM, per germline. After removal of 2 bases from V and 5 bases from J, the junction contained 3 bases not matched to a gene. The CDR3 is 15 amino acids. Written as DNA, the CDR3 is TGTGCCAGCAGTTTAAGAGGACTAGCGGGAGACGAGCAGTACTTC. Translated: CASSLRGLAGDEQYF.

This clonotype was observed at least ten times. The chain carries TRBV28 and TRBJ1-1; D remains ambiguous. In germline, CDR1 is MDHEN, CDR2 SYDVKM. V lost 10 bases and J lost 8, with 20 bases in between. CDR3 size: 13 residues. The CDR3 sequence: CATHRIDYGEAFF. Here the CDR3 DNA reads TGTGCCACCCACCGTATCGACTACGGGGAAGCTTTCTTT.

For the CDR3, the DNA is TGTGCCAGCAGCTTAGATGGTTGGCAGGGATTTTACGAGCAGTACTTC. Translated: CASSLDGWQGFYEQYF. V and J are TRBV11-2 and TRBJ2-7; D is possibly TRBD1 (5 bases). The germline CDR1 and CDR2 sequences are SGHAT and FQNNGV. The ends were cut back, 0 bases at V and 4 bases at J, with 16 bases in the middle. The CDR3 contains 16 residues.

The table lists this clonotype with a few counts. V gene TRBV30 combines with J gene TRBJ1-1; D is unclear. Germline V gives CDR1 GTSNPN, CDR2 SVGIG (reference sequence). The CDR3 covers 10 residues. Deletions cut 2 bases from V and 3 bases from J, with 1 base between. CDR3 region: CAWSYTEAFF. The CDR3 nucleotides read TGTGCCTGGAGTTACACTGAAGCTTTCTTT.

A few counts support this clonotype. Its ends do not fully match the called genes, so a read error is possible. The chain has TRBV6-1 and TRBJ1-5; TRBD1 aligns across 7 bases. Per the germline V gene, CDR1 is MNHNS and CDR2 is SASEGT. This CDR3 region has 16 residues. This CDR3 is CASREAGTALERPQHF. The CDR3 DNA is TGTGCCAGCAGGGAAGCCGGGACAGCCTTAGAGAGGCCCCAGCATTTT.

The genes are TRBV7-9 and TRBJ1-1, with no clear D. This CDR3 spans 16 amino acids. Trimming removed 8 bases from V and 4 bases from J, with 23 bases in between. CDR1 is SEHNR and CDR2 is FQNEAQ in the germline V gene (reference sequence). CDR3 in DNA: TGTGCCAGCGAACCCCTCGGACGGGGTGAAGGCACTGAAGCTTTCTTT. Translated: CASEPLGRGEGTEAFF. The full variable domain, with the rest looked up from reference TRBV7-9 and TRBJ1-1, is DTGVSQNPRHKITKRGQNVTFRCDPISEHNRLYWYRQTLGQGPEFLTYFQNEAQLEKSRLLSDRFSAERPKGSFSTLEIQRTEQGDSAMYLCASEPLGRGEGTEAFFGQGTRLTVV.